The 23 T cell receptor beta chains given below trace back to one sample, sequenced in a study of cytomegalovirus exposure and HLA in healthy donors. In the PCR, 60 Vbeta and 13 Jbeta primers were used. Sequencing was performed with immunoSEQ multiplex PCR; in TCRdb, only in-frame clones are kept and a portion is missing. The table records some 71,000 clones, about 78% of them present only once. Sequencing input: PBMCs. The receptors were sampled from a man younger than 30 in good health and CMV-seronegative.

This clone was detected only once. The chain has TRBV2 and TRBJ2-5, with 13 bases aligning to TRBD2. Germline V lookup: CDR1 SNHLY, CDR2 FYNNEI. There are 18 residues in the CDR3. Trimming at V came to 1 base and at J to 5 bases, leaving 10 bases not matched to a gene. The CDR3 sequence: CASSEGPTSGGALETQYF. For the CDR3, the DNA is TGTGCCAGCAGTGAAGGACCTACTAGCGGGGGGGCCTTGGAGACCCAGTACTTC.

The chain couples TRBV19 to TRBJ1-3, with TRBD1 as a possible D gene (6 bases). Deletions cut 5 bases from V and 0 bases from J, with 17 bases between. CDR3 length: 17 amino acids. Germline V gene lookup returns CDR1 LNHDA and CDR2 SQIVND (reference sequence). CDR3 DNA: TGTGCCAGTAGTCCTGGACAGAAACCACTCTCTGGAAACACCATATATTTT. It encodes CASSPGQKPLSGNTIYF.

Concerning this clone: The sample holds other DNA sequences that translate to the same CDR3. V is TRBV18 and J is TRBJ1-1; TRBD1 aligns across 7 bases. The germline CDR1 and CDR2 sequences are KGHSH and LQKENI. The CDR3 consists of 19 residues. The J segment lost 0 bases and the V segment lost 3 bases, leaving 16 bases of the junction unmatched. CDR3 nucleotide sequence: TGTGCCAGCTCACCGCTAGCGTTAGGGGGCTCGGCGATGAACACTGAAGCTTTCTTT. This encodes CASSPLALGGSAMNTEAFF.

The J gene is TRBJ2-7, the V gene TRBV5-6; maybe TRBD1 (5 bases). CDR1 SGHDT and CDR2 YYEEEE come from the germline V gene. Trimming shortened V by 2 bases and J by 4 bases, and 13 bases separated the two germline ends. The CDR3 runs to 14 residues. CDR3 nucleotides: TGTGCCAGCAGCTTTAGGCAGGGTAGGTACGAGCAGTACTTC. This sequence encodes CASSFRQGRYEQYF.

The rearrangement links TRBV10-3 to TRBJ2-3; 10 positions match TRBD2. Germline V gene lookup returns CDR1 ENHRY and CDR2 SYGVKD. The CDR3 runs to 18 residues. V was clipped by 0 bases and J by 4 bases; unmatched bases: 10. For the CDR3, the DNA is TGTGCCATCAGTGAGTCGGGATTAGGCGGGACTAGCGCAGATACGCAGTATTTT. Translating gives CAISESGLGGTSADTQYF.

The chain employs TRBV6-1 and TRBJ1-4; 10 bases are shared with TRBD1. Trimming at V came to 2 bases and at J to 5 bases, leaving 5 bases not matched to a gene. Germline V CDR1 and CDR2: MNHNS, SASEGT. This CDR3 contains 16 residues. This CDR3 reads CASSEWGQGTNEKLFF. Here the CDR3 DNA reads TGTGCCAGCAGTGAATGGGGACAGGGGACAAATGAAAAACTGTTTTTT.

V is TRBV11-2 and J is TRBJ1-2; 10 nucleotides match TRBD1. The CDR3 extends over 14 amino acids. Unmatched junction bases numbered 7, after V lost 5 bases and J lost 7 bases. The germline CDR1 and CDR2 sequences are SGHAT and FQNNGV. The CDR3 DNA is TGTGCCAGCAGCCTTCCGGGACAGGGGCCTGGCTACACCTTC. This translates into CASSLPGQGPGYTF.

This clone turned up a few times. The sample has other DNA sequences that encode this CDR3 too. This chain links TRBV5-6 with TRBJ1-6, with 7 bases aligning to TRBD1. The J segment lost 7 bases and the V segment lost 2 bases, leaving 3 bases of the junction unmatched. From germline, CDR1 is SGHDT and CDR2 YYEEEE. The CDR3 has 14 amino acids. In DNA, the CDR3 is TGTGCCAGCAGCTTAGCAGGGGGAAATTCACCCCTCCACTTT. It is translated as CASSLAGGNSPLHF.

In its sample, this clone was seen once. The CDR3 DNA reads TGTGCCAGCAGTACCCCAGGGGGGTCCATCAATCAGCCCCAGCATTTT. As protein: CASSTPGGSINQPQHF. The J gene is TRBJ1-5, the V gene TRBV28; 7 bases map to TRBD1. The CDR3 consists of 16 residues. V was pared by 5 bases and J by 3 bases, with 10 bases of the junction left unmatched. The germline gives CDR1 MDHEN, CDR2 SYDVKM.

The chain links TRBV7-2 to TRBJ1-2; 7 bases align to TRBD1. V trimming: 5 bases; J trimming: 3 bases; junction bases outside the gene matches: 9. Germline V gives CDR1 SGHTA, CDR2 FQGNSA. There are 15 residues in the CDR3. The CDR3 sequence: CASSRVGQGDYGYTF. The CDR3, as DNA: TGTGCCAGCAGCCGAGTAGGGCAGGGGGACTATGGCTACACCTTC.

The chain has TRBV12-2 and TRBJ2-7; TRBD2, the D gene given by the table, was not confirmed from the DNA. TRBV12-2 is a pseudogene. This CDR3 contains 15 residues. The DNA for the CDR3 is TGTGCAAGTCGGCTCCGGGACTACAAATACTACGAGCAGTACGTC. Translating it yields CASRLRDYKYYEQYV.

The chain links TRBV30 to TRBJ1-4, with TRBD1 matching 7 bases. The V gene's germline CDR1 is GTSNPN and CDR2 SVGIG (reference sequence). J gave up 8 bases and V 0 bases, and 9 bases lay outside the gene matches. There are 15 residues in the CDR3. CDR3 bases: TGTGCCTGGAGTGTAGGCAGGGGGGCATGGGAAAAACTGTTTTTT. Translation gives CAWSVGRGAWEKLFF.

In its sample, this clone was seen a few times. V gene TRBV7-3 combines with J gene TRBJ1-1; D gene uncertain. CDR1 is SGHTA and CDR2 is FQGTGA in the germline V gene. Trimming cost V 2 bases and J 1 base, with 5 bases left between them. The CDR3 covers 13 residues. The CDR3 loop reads CASSLATNTEAFF. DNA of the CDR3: TGTGCCAGCAGCTTAGCTACGAACACTGAAGCTTTCTTT.

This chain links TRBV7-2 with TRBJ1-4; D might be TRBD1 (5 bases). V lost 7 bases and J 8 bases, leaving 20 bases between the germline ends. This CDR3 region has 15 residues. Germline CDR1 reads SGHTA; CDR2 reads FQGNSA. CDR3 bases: TGTGCCAGCAAGCGGGACTCCGGGCGACGCGAAAAACTGTTTTTT. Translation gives CASKRDSGRREKLFF.

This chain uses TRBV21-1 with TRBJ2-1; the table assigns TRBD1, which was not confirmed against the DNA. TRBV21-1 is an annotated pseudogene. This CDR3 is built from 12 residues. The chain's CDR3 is CASSKGGDRGIF. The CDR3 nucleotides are TGTGCCAGCAGCAAAGGAGGAGACAGGGGGATCTTC.

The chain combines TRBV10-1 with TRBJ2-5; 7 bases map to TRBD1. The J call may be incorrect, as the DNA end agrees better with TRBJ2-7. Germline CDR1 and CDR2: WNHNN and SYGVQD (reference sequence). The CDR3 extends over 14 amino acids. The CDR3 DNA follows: TGCGCCAGCAGTGAAGACAGGGCAGCCTACGAGCAGTACTTC. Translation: CASSEDRAAYEQYF.

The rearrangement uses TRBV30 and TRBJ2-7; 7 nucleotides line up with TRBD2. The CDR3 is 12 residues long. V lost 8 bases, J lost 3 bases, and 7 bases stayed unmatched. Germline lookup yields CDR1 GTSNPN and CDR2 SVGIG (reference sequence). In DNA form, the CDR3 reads TGTGCCCTAGTGGGGGGGAACTACGAGCAGTACTTC. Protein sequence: CALVGGNYEQYF.

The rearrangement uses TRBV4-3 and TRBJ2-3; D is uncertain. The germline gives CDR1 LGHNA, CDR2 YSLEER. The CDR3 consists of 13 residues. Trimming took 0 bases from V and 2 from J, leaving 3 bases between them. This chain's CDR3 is CASSQDSTDTQYF. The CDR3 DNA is TGCGCCAGCAGCCAAGACTCCACAGATACGCAGTATTTT.

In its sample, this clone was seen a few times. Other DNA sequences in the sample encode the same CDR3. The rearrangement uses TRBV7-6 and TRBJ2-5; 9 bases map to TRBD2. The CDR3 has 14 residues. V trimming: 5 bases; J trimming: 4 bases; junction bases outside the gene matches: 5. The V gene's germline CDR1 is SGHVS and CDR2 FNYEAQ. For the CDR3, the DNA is TGTGCCAGCAGCCTTACAGCGGGGGGAGAGACCCAGTACTTC. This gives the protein CASSLTAGGETQYF.

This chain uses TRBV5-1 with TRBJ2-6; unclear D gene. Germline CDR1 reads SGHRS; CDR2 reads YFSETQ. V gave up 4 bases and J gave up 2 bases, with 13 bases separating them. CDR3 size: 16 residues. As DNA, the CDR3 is TGCGCCAGCAGCCCCACCTCTAGTACTGGGGCCAACGTCCTGACTTTC. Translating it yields CASSPTSSTGANVLTF.

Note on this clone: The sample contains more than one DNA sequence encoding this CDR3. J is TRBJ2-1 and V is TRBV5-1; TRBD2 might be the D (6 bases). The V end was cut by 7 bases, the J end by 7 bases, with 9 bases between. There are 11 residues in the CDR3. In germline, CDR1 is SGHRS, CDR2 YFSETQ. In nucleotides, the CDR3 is TGCGCCAGCGTGGCGGGGAATGAGCAGTTCTTC. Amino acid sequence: CASVAGNEQFF.

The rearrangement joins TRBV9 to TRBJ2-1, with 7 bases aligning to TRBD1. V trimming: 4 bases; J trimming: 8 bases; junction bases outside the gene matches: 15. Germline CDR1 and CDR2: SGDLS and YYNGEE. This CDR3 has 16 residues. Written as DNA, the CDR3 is TGTGCCAGCAGCTACAGGGGTGGAAGGGGTTCAGATGAGCAGTTCTTC. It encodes CASSYRGGRGSDEQFF.

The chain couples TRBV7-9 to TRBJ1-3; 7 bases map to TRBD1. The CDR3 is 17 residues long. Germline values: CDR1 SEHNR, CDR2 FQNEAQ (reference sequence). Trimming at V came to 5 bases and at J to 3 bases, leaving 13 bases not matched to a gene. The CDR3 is CASSPTTDRVVGNTIYF. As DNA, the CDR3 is TGTGCCAGCAGCCCGACGACCGACAGGGTAGTTGGAAACACCATATATTTT.